This T cell receptor beta chain was identified during a study of cytomegalovirus exposure and HLA in healthy donors. Study conclusions and caveats: Common viral pathogens seemed to be connected with several of the most significant clusters, according to a later analysis.

A multiplex PCR was run with 60 Vbeta primers and 13 Jbeta primers. Sequencing used immunoSEQ multiplex PCR; TCRdb keeps in-frame clones, though not all of them. This sample yields about 160,000 clones, of which around 76% are seen a single time; over 1.2% belongs to the top ten. V lost 2 bases to trimming and J lost 0 bases, with 8 bases between them. Germline CDR1 and CDR2: SGHKS and YYEKEE (reference sequence). The CDR3 runs 15 residues. This clone was seen a single time. Its antigen is unidentified. The receptor's source is a girl between 10 and 17 years old in good health and CMV-seropositive. The sequenced sample consisted of PBMCs. This chain uses TRBV5-5 with TRBJ1-4; D ambiguous. CDR3 sequence: CASSLGVATNEKLFF. CDR3 bases: TGTGCCAGCAGCTTAGGAGTGGCAACTAATGAAAAACTGTTTTTT.